This TCR beta chain was recorded in a study of blood T cell repertoires in COVID-19. TCRdb's copy holds only in-frame clones and misses some; the assay was immunoSEQ multiplex PCR. Of under 85,000 clones listed, around 83% are singletons. This CDR3 contains 14 residues. V was clipped by 2 bases and J by 4 bases, with 11 bases between them. Per the germline V gene, CDR1 is MNHEY and CDR2 is SVGAGI. The sequenced sample consisted of peripheral blood. V gene TRBV6-5 combines with J gene TRBJ1-2, with D maybe TRBD1 (5 bases). The sequence was collected from a man under 40 with COVID-19, enrolled during active disease. The CDR3 DNA reads as TGTGCCAGCAGTTACGGCACAGGACCCTATGGCTACACCTTC. Its protein is CASSYGTGPYGYTF.